These 17 T cell receptor beta chains share one sample of origin, sequenced in a study of CD8 T cells in ankylosing spondylitis. TCRdb fed the 5' RACE reads into MiXCR, producing one record per CDR3 protein. The sample includes about 340,000 distinct CDR3 sequences, around 20% seen only once; the top ten take 10% to 15%. The material sequenced was blood, either unsorted or a sorted T cell fraction (not recorded which). The receptors derive from a male donor with ankylosing spondylitis or in good health (not recorded which).

This clonotype was counted a few times. J is TRBJ2-7 and V is TRBV14, with D unresolved. CDR1 SGHDN and CDR2 FVKESK come from the germline V gene. V dropped 1 base and J dropped 4 bases, with 11 bases sitting between them. This CDR3 is 14 amino acids long. In DNA, the CDR3 is TGTGCCAGCAGCCAAGTAGGCCTCGGGTACGAGCAGTACTTC. As protein: CASSQVGLGYEQYF.

The table lists this clonotype with a few counts. The rearrangement joins TRBV7-9 to TRBJ2-6, with TRBD1 as a possible D gene (5 bases). Trimming cost V 5 bases and J 0 bases, with 14 bases left between them. CDR1 SEHNR and CDR2 FQNEAQ come from the germline V gene (reference sequence). CDR3 length: 17 residues. The CDR3 bases are TGTGCCAGCAGCCGAATACAGGAGAACTCTGGGGCCAACGTCCTGACTTTC. Translating gives CASSRIQENSGANVLTF.

This clonotype was seen only a few times. The J gene is TRBJ2-3, the V gene TRBV11-2; D is ambiguous. Trimming left V 2 bases short and J 0 bases short, with 9 bases between. CDR1 is SGHAT and CDR2 is FQNNGV in the germline V gene. The CDR3 loop spans 15 amino acids. CDR3: CASSLIGSSTDTQYF. The CDR3 DNA is TGTGCCAGCAGCTTAATTGGAAGTAGCACAGATACGCAGTATTTT.

This clonotype came up a few times. The DNA for the CDR3 is TGTGCCAGCAGGGAGGGGGCCTCGGGAGAGCAGTACTTC. Protein product: CASREGASGEQYF. This chain connects TRBV7-9 to TRBJ2-7; the D gene is possibly TRBD1 (7 bases). The CDR3 length is 13 residues. From germline, CDR1 is SEHNR and CDR2 FQNEAQ (reference sequence). V was clipped by 6 bases and J by 7 bases, with 16 bases between them.

The genes are TRBV5-5 and TRBJ2-3; 8 bases are shared with TRBD1. Germline CDR1 is SGHKS and CDR2 is YYEKEE (reference sequence). V shed 4 bases and J 5 bases; nucleotides not matched to a gene: 9. This CDR3 contains 15 residues. DNA of the CDR3: TGTGCCAGCAGCAGGACAGGGAATGAGGAAGATACGCAGTATTTT. The encoded protein is CASSRTGNEEDTQYF.

J is TRBJ1-1 and V is TRBV7-9; D is uncertain. Germline loops: CDR1 SEHNR, CDR2 FQNEAQ (reference sequence). The germline V and J ends were trimmed by 2 bases and 4 bases, with 14 bases remaining between them. The length of the CDR3 is 15 residues. CDR3 coding DNA: TGTGCCAGCAGCTTACCAGGACGACTTCTCACTGAAGCTTTCTTT. Residues: CASSLPGRLLTEAFF.

The sample holds a few counts of this clonotype. The V and J genes are TRBV9 and TRBJ2-2; D call uncertain. The V end lost 5 bases, the J end lost 7 bases, and 12 bases lay between the germline ends. The CDR3 spans 13 residues. Germline V lookup: CDR1 SGDLS, CDR2 YYNGEE. This CDR3 is CASRSTPGGELFF. In DNA form, the CDR3 reads TGTGCCAGCAGGTCGACCCCGGGCGGGGAGCTGTTTTTT.

The CDR3 loop reads CASSPLAGGPSNEQFF. The CDR3 DNA follows: TGCGCCAGCAGCCCCCTAGCGGGGGGCCCATCCAATGAGCAGTTCTTC. The chain combines TRBV5-1 with TRBJ2-1; 11 bases map to TRBD2. Looked up from germline, CDR1 is SGHRS and CDR2 is YFSETQ. The CDR3 sequence is 16 residues long. The V and J ends lost 4 bases and 6 bases, in that order; junction bases with no gene match: 9.

This clonotype was recorded a few times. This rearrangement joins TRBV12-3 or TRBV12-4 to TRBJ2-7; D is uncertain. The CDR3 covers 12 residues. Trimming pared 6 bases from V and 2 bases from J, leaving 8 bases between. The CDR3 bases are TGTGCCAGCAGCGGAGAACCCTACGAGCAGTACTTC. As protein: CASSGEPYEQYF.

The gene calls are TRBV7-9 and TRBJ2-5; D gene unclear. Germline V gene lookup returns CDR1 SEHNR and CDR2 FQNEAQ (reference sequence). V was shortened by 5 bases and J by 2 bases, with 15 bases between the two germline ends. CDR3 length: 15 residues. The CDR3 sequence: CASSLSSPRQETQYF. The CDR3, as DNA: TGTGCCAGCAGCCTTTCTAGTCCTCGGCAAGAGACCCAGTACTTC.

The chain joins TRBV2 to TRBJ2-1, with 11 positions matching TRBD1. The germline V gene has CDR1 SNHLY and CDR2 FYNNEI. With 6 bases clipped from V and 9 bases from J, the junction kept 7 bases outside the gene matches. The CDR3 runs 14 residues. The CDR3 loop reads CASRDWDRGGEQFF. The CDR3 DNA sequence: TGTGCCAGCAGAGATTGGGACAGGGGGGGTGAGCAGTTCTTC.

This clonotype appeared many times. V gene TRBV12-3 or TRBV12-4 combines with J gene TRBJ2-5; D is perhaps TRBD2 (6 bases). The CDR3 is 14 residues long. V lost 3 bases and J 4 bases, leaving 12 bases between the germline ends. The chain's CDR3 is CASSLGGLGETQYF. The CDR3 DNA reads TGTGCCAGCAGTTTGGGGGGATTGGGAGAGACCCAGTACTTC.

This clonotype was recorded a few times. V is TRBV12-3 or TRBV12-4 and J is TRBJ2-3; D is ambiguous. Trimming removed 4 bases at V and 3 bases at J, with 8 bases between. The CDR3 sequence is 13 residues long. The CDR3 DNA sequence: TGTGCCAGCAGTTGGTTAGCAACAGATACGCAGTATTTT. Translating gives CASSWLATDTQYF.

The gene calls are TRBV11-2 and TRBJ2-1, with TRBD1 matching over 8 bases. The J segment lost 1 base and the V segment lost 2 bases, leaving 7 bases of the junction unmatched. The CDR3 loop spans 17 amino acids. Germline V CDR1 and CDR2: SGHAT, FQNNGV. The CDR3 protein is CASSLWPGQESYNEQFF. CDR3 coding DNA: TGTGCCAGCAGCTTATGGCCGGGACAGGAGTCCTACAATGAGCAGTTCTTC.

The chain carries TRBV11-1 and TRBJ2-5; D remains unclear. Between the trimmed V and J ends, which lost 5 bases and 7 bases, there was a span of 14 bases. Germline CDR1 and CDR2: SGHAT and FQDESV (reference sequence). The CDR3 is 13 residues long. The CDR3 DNA sequence: TGTGCCAGCAGCCCCCCCCTGAGGCGGACCCAGTACTTC. Protein product: CASSPPLRRTQYF.

The CDR3 is CASSPFPETTYEQYF. In DNA form, the CDR3 reads TGTGCCAGCAGCCCATTTCCGGAGACTACCTACGAGCAGTACTTC. The rearrangement links TRBV7-9 to TRBJ2-7, with a tentative D call TRBD2 (5 bases). Trimming took 5 bases from V and 2 from J, leaving 16 bases between them. Germline loops: CDR1 SEHNR, CDR2 FQNEAQ (reference sequence). CDR3 length: 15 amino acids.

V and J are TRBV6-1 and TRBJ2-1, with 11 bases lining up with TRBD2. The CDR3 consists of 15 residues. CDR1 is MNHNS and CDR2 is SASEGT in the germline V gene. V shed 8 bases, J shed 3 bases, and the junction held 6 bases outside the gene matches. The CDR3 loop reads CASLKLAGGYNEQFF. CDR3 nucleotide sequence: TGTGCCAGCCTAAAGCTAGCGGGGGGCTACAATGAGCAGTTCTTC.